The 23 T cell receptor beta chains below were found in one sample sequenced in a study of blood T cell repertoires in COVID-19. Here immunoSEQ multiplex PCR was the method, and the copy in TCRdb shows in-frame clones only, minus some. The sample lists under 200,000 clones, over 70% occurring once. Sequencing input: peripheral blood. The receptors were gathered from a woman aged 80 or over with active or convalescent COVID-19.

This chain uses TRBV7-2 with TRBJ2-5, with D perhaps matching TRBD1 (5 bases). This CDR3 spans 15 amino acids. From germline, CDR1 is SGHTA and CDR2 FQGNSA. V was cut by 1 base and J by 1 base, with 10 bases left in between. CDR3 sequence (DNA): TGTGCCAGCAGCTTAGTGGCAGGGCGCCAAGAGACCCAGTACTTC. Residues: CASSLVAGRQETQYF. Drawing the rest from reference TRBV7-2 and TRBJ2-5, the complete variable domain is GAGVSQSPSNKVTEKGKDVELRCDPISGHTALYWYRQSLGQGLEFLIYFQGNSAPDKSGLPSDRFSAERTGGSVSTLTIQRTQQEDSAVYLCASSLVAGRQETQYFGPGTRLLVL.

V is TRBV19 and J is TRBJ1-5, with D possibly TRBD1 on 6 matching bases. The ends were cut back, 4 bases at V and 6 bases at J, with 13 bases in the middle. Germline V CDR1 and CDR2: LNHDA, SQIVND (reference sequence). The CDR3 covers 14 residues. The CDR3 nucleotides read TGTGCCAGTAGTAAGGCAGGGGTAGGTCAGCCCCAGCATTTT. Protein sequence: CASSKAGVGQPQHF.

CDR3 sequence: CASRAGRSRGGMDTEAFF. The CDR3 bases are TGTGCCAGTAGGGCAGGGCGGTCTAGAGGGGGTATGGACACTGAAGCTTTCTTT. This sequence joins TRBV19 and TRBJ1-1; D possibly corresponds to TRBD1 (6 bases). The length of the CDR3 is 18 residues. The V gene lost 6 bases and the J gene lost 3 bases, with 26 bases spanning the gap. Looked up from germline, CDR1 is LNHDA and CDR2 is SQIVND (reference sequence). The whole variable domain, remainder taken from reference TRBV19 and TRBJ1-1, is DGGITQSPKYLFRKEGQNVTLSCEQNLNHDAMYWYRQDPGQGLRLIYYSQIVNDFQKGDIAEGYSVSREKKESFPLTVTSAQKNPTAFYLCASRAGRSRGGMDTEAFFGQGTRLTVV.

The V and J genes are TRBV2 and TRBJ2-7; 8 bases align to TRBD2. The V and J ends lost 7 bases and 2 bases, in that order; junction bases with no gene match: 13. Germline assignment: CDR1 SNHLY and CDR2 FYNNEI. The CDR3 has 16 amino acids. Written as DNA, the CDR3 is TGTGCCAGCACCCCCTGGGGCGGGGGGCCCCCCTACGAGCAGTACTTC. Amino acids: CASTPWGGGPPYEQYF.

The CDR3 DNA follows: TGTGCCAGCAGCTTGGGACAGGGGGCCTACGAGCAGTACTTC. Its translation is CASSLGQGAYEQYF. V gene TRBV5-5 combines with J gene TRBJ2-7, with 9 bases fitting TRBD1. The trim removed 0 bases at V and 2 bases at J, leaving 0 bases unmatched. Germline lookup yields CDR1 SGHKS and CDR2 YYEKEE (reference sequence). The CDR3 is 14 amino acids. The entire variable domain, with the rest obtained from reference TRBV5-5 and TRBJ2-7, is as follows: DAGVTQSPTHLIKTRGQQVTLRCSPISGHKSVSWYQQVLGQGPQFIFQYYEKEERGRGNFPDRFSARQFPNYSSELNVNALLLGDSALYLCASSLGQGAYEQYFGPGTRLTVT.

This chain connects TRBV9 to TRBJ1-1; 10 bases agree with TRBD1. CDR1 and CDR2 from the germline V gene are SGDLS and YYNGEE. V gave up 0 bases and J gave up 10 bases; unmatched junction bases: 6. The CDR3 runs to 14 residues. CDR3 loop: CASSVGGGDRGAFF. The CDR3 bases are TGTGCCAGCAGCGTAGGTGGTGGGGACAGGGGAGCTTTCTTT.

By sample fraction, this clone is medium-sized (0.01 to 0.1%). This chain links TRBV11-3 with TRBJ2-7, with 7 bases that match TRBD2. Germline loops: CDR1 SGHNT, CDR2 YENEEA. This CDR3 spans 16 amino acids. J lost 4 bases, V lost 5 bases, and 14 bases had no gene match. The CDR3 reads CASSVASGTKNYEQYF. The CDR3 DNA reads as TGTGCCAGCAGCGTGGCCTCCGGGACTAAGAATTACGAGCAGTACTTC.

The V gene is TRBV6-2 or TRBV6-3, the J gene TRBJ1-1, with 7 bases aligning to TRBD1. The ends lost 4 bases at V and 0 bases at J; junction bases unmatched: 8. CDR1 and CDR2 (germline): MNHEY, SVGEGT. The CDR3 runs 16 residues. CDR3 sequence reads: CASSSRSTGLNTEAFF. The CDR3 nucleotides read TGTGCCAGCAGTTCCCGTTCGACAGGGCTGAACACTGAAGCTTTCTTT.

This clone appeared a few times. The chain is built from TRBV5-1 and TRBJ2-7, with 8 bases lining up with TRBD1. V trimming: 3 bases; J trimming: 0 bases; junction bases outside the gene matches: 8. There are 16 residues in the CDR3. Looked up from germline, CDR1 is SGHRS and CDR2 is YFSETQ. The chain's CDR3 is CASSSSGQGSSYEQYF. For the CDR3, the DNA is TGCGCCAGCAGCTCCTCTGGACAGGGCTCCTCCTACGAGCAGTACTTC.

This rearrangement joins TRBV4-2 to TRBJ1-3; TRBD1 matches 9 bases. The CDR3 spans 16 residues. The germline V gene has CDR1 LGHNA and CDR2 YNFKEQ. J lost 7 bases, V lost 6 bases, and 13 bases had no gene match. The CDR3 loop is CASSRGEQGAGNTIYF. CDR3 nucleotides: TGTGCCAGCAGTCGTGGGGAACAGGGGGCAGGGAACACCATATATTTT.

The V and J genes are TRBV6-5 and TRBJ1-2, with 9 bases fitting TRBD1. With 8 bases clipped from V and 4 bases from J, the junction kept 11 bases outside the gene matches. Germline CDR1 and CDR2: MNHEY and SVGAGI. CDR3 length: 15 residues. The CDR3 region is CASGGGQGIFYGYTF. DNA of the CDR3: TGTGCCAGCGGGGGAGGACAGGGGATTTTCTATGGCTACACCTTC.

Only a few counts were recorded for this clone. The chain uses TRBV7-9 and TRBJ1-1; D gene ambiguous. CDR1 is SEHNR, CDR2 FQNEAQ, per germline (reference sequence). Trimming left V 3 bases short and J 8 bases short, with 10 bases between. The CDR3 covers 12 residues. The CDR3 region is CASSLAGREAFF. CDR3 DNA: TGTGCCAGCAGCTTGGCGGGTCGCGAAGCTTTCTTT.

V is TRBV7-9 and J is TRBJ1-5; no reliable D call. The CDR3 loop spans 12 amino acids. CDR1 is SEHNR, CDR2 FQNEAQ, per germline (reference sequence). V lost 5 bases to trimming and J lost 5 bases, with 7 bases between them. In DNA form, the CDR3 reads TGTGCCAGCAGCCCACAAGATCAGCCCCAGCATTTT. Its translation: CASSPQDQPQHF. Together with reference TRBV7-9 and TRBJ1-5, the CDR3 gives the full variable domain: DTGVSQNPRHKITKRGQNVTFRCDPISEHNRLYWYRQTLGQGPEFLTYFQNEAQLEKSRLLSDRFSAERPKGSFSTLEIQRTEQGDSAMYLCASSPQDQPQHFGDGTRLSIL.

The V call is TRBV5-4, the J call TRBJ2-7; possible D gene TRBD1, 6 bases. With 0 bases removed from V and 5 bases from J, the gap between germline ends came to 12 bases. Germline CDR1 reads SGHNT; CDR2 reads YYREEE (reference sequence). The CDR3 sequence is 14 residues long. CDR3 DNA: TGTGCCAGCAGCTTGGGGGGACAAAGGAACGAGCAGTACTTC. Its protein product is CASSLGGQRNEQYF.

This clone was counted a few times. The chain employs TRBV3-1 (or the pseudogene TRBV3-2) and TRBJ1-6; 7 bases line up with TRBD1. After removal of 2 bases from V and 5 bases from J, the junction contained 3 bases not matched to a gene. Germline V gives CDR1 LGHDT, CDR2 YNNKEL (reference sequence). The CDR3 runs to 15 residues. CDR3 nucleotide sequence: TGTGCCAGCAGCCAACAGGGGGGAAATAATTCACCCCTCCACTTT. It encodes CASSQQGGNNSPLHF.

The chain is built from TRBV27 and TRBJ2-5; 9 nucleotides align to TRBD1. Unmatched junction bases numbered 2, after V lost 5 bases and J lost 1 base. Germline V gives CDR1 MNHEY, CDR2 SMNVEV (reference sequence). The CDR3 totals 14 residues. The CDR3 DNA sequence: TGTGCCAGCAGTCGACAGGGGGGCCAAGAGACCCAGTACTTC. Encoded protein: CASSRQGGQETQYF.

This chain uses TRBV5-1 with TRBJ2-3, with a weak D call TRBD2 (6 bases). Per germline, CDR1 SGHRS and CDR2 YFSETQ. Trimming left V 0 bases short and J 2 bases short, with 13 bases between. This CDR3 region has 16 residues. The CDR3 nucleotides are TGCGCCAGCAGCTTGGCCGGGGTAGCGGTCACAGATACGCAGTATTTT. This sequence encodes CASSLAGVAVTDTQYF.

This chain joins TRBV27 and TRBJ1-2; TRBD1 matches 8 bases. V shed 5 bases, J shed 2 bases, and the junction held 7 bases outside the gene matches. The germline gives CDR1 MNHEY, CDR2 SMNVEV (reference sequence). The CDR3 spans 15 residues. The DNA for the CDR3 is TGTGCCAGCAGTCTGGCGACAGGGGTGAACTATGGCTACACCTTC. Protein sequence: CASSLATGVNYGYTF.

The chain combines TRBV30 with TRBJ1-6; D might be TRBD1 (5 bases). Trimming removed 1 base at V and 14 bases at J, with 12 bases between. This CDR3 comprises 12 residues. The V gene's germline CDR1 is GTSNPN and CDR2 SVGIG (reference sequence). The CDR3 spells CAWSETVPALHF. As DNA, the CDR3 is TGTGCCTGGAGTGAGACAGTCCCCGCCCTCCACTTT. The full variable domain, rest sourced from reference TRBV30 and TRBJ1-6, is SQTIHQWPATLVQPVGSPLSLECTVEGTSNPNLYWYRQAAGRGLQLLFYSVGIGQISSEVPQNLSASRPQDRQFILSSKKLLLSDSGFYLCAWSETVPALHFGNGTRLTVT.

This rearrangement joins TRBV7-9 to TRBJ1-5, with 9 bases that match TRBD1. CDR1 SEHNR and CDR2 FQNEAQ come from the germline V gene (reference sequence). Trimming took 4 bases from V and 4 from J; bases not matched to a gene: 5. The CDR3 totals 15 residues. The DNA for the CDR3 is TGTGCCAGCAGCTCCGGGACAGGGTTTAATCAGCCCCAGCATTTT. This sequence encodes CASSSGTGFNQPQHF. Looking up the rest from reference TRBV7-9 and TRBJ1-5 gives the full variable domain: DTGVSQNPRHKITKRGQNVTFRCDPISEHNRLYWYRQTLGQGPEFLTYFQNEAQLEKSRLLSDRFSAERPKGSFSTLEIQRTEQGDSAMYLCASSSGTGFNQPQHFGDGTRLSIL.

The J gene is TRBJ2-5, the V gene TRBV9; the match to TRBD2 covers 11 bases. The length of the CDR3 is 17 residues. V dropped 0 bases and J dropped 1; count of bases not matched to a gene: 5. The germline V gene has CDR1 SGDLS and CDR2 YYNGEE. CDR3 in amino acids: CASSVAKGTSGQETQYF. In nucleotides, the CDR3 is TGTGCCAGCAGCGTAGCTAAGGGGACTAGCGGCCAAGAGACCCAGTACTTC.

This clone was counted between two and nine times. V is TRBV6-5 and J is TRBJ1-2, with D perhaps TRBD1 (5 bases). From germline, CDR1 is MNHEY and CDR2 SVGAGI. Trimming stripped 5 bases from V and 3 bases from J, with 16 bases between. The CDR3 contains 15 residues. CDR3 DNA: TGTGCCAGCAGTACCCCTCGACGGGACTACTATGGCTACACCTTC. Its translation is CASSTPRRDYYGYTF.

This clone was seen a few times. Here the CDR3 reads CASSLGQINTGELFF. The CDR3 DNA reads TGTGCCAGCAGCTTGGGACAGATCAACACCGGGGAGCTGTTTTTT. The chain is built from TRBV7-9 and TRBJ2-2; 7 nucleotides align to TRBD1. Germline trimming cut 3 bases from V and 2 bases from J; bases unmatched to any gene: 3. The CDR3 totals 15 residues. The germline gives CDR1 SEHNR, CDR2 FQNEAQ (reference sequence).